This T cell receptor (beta chain) came from a study of identical twins. General study findings and limits: Some out-of-frame alpha sequences were shared by twins, and these showed excess low generation probability. Donors were not followed over many years; analysis was cross-sectional. Where beta out-of-frame sequences were concerned, excess twin sharing was weaker.

Remarks on this clonotype: Its target is not known.

Germline CDR1 and CDR2: DFQATT and SNEGSKA (reference sequence). The CDR3 extends over 14 amino acids. V shed 3 bases and J shed 5 bases, with 15 bases lying between them. Template switching introduced a universal primer site, and the cDNA bore unique molecular identifiers. MiXCR, applied by TCRdb to the 5' RACE reads, yields one record per CDR3 protein. In the table there are around 570,000 distinct CDR3 sequences, 9% to 10% of which are singletons. The sample also formed part of further work on yellow fever vaccine responses in identical twins.

The V and J genes are TRBV20-1 and TRBJ2-3; no clear D. This receptor was identified in a woman aged 18-29 years in good health. Material: PBMCs. The CDR3 protein is CSARRTLTRDTQYF. For the CDR3, the DNA is TGCAGTGCTAGGCGAACCTTAACCCGAGATACGCAGTATTTT.